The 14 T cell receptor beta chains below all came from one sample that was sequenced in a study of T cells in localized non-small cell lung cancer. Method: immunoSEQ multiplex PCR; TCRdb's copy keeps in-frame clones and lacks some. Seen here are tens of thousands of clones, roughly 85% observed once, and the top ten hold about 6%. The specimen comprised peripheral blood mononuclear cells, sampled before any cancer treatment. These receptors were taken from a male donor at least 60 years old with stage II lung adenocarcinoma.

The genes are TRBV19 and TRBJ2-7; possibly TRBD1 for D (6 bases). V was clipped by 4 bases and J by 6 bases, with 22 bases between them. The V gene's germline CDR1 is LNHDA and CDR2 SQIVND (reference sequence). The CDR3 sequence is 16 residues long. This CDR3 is CASSTSGDWGSVEQYF. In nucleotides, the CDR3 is TGTGCCAGTAGTACCTCAGGGGATTGGGGGTCGGTCGAGCAGTACTTC.

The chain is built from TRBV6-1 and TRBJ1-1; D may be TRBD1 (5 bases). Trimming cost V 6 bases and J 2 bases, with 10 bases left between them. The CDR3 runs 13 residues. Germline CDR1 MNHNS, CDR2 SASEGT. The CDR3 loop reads CASRTVLNTEAFF. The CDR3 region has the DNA TGTGCCAGCAGGACAGTCTTAAACACTGAAGCTTTCTTT.

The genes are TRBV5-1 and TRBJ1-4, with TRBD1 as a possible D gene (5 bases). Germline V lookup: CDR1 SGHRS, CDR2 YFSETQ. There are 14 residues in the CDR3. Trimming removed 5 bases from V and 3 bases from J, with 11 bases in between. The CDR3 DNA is TGCGCCAGCAGTACCGGGACCGCTAATGAAAAACTGTTTTTT. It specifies CASSTGTANEKLFF.

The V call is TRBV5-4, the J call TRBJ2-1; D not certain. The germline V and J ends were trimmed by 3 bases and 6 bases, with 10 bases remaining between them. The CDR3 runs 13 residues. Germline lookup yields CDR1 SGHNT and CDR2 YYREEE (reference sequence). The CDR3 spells CASSWTTANEQFF. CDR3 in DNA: TGTGCCAGCAGCTGGACCACAGCCAATGAGCAGTTCTTC.

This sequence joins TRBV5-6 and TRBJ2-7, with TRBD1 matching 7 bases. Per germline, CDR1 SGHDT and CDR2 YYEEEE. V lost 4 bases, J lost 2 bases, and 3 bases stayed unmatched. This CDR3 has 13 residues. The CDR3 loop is CASSLTGAYEQYF. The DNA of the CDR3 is TGTGCCAGCAGCCTAACAGGGGCCTACGAGCAGTACTTC.

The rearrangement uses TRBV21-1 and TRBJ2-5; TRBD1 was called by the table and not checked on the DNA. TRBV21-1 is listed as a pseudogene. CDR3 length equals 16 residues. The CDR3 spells CASRETGQGNGETQYF. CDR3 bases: TGTGCCAGCCGAGAGACCGGACAGGGGAACGGGGAGACCCAGTACTTC.

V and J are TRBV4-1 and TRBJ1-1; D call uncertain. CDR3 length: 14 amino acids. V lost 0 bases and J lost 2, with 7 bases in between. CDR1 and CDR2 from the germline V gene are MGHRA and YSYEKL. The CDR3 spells CASSQDYSNTEAFF. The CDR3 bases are TGCGCCAGCAGCCAAGATTACAGTAACACTGAAGCTTTCTTT.

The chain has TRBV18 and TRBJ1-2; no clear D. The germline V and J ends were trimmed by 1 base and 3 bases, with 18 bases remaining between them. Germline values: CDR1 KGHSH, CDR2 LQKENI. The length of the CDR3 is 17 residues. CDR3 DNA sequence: TGTGCCAGCTCACCACGAAGCGGGGTGGCAGACCACTATGGCTACACCTTC. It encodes CASSPRSGVADHYGYTF. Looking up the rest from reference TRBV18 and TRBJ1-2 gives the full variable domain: NAGVMQNPRHLVRRRGQEARLRCSPMKGHSHVYWYRQLPEEGLKFMVYLQKENIIDESGMPKERFSAEFPKEGPSILRIQQVVRGDSAAYFCASSPRSGVADHYGYTFGSGTRLTVV.

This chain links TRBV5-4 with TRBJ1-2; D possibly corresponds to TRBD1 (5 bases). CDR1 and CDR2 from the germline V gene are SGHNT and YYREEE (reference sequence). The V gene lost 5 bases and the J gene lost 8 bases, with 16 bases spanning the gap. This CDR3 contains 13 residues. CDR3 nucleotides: TGTGCCAGCAGGGGGACGGCCGAGGGGGGCTACACCTTC. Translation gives CASRGTAEGGYTF.

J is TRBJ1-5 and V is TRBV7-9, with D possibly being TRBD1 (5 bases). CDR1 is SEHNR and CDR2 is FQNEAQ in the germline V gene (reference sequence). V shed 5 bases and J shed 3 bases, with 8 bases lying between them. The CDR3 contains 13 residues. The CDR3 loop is CASSGGFNQPQHF. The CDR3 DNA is TGTGCCAGCAGCGGGGGTTTCAATCAGCCCCAGCATTTT.

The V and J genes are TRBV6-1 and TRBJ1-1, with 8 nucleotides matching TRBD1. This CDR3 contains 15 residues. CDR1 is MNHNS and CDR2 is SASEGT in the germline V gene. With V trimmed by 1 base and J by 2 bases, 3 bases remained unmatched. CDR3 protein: CASSEGTGRNTEAFF. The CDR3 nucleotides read TGTGCCAGCAGTGAAGGGACAGGGCGAAACACTGAAGCTTTCTTT.

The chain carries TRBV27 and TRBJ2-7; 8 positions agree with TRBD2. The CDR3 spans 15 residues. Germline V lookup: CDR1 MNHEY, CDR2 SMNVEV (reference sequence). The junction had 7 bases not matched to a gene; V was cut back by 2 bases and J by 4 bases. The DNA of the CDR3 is TGTGCCAGCAGTTTAAGGAGCGGGAGAGCGTACGAGCAGTACTTC. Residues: CASSLRSGRAYEQYF.

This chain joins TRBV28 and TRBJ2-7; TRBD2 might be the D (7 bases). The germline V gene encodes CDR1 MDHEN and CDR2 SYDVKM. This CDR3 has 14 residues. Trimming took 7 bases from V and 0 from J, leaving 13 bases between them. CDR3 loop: CASKRGGSSYEQYF. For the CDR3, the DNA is TGTGCCAGCAAGAGGGGGGGGAGCTCCTACGAGCAGTACTTC.

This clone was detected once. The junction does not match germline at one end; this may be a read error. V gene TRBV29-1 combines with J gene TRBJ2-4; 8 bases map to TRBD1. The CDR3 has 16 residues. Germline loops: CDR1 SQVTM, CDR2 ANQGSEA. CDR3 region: CSVEERQGTAKNIQYF. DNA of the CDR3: TGCAGCGTAGAAGAAAGACAGGGGACGGCCAAAAACATTCAGTACTTC. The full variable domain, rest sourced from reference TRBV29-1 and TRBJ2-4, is SAVISQKPSRDICQRGTSLTIQCQVDSQVTMMFWYRQQPGQSLTLIATANQGSEATYESGFVIDKFPISRPNLTFSTLTVSNMSPEDSSIYLCSVEERQGTAKNIQYFGAGTRLSVL.